These 27 T cell receptor beta chains originate from one sample sequenced in a study of tumor and adjacent non-tumor tissue in lung cancer. RNA was extracted from bulk tissue without any cell sorting. TCRbeta libraries were built with three rounds of nested PCR, modified from ARM-PCR. TCRdb redid the calling of the multiplex PCR reads with MiXCR, one entry per CDR3 protein. This repertoire shows under 100,000 distinct CDR3 sequences, more than 60% found once; its top ten account for about 15%. The sample was lung tumor tissue. The receptors derive from a man between 65 and 85 years old with non-small cell lung cancer.

For this clonotype: An end of the junction does not agree with germline; a read error may underlie this. This rearrangement joins TRBV6-6 to TRBJ2-7; 7 bases are a match to TRBD2. Germline V CDR1 and CDR2: MNHNY, SVGAGI (reference sequence). The CDR3 is 14 amino acids. The CDR3 bases are TGTGCCAGTAGCCGGTCGGGCGGGAGCTACGAGCTGTACTTC. Encoded protein: CASSRSGGSYELYF.

With regard to this clonotype: This likely comes from a read error, as the CDR3 has no conserved phenylalanine or tryptophan at its end. Because the CDR3's place on the DNA is in doubt, the DNA is left out and the CDR3 is given as listed by TCRdb. The V call is TRBV11-3, the J call TRBJ2-1; the table's D gene call, TRBD2, was not cross checked with the DNA. Termini included, the CDR3 measures 17 amino acids. CDR1 SGHNT and CDR2 YENEEA come from the germline V gene. CDR3: CASSLGPAWASGREQFS.

Details on this clonotype: The germline gene is not matched at one end of the junction; a read error may be the cause. CDR3 DNA sequence: TGTGCCAGCAGTGAGATGGGAGGCAGCACCTATGGCTACAGCTTC. This gives the protein CASSEMGGSTYGYSF. The gene calls are TRBV6-1 and TRBJ1-2; D gene ambiguous. Germline CDR1 and CDR2: MNHNS and SASEGT. The CDR3 has 15 amino acids.

In the case of this clonotype: An end of the junction does not agree with germline; a read error may underlie this. V and J are TRBV4-1 and TRBJ2-7, with a tentative D call TRBD2 (5 bases). This CDR3 has 15 amino acids. From germline, CDR1 is MGHRA and CDR2 YSYEKL. The CDR3 DNA is TGCGCCAGCAGCCACATGCCGGGGTTCTCCTACGAGCACTACTTC. This encodes CASSHMPGFSYEHYF.

This clonotype came up once. In nucleotides, the CDR3 is TGTGCCAGCAGTAGACCCGGGACCGGGGAGACCCAGTACTTC. As protein: CASSRPGTGETQYF. The chain links TRBV28 to TRBJ2-5, with D tentatively TRBD1 or TRBD2 (5 bases each). Germline V gene sequence: CDR1 MDHEN, CDR2 SYDVKM. There are 14 residues in the CDR3. The ends were cut back, 5 bases at V and 5 bases at J, with 15 bases in the middle.

Worth noting for this clonotype: A much larger clonotype is one base distant, so this may be a read error. The chain carries TRBV7-2 and TRBJ2-7; no firm D call. This CDR3 spans 15 amino acids. Germline V lookup: CDR1 SGHTA, CDR2 FQGNSA. Between the trimmed V and J ends, which lost 2 bases and 2 bases, there was a span of 13 bases. The CDR3 DNA reads as TGTGCCAGCAGCTTAAGGTCGGGCAGAGCCTACGAGCAGTACTTC. Its translation: CASSLRSGRAYEQYF. The full variable domain, in which reference TRBV7-2 and TRBJ2-7 provide the parts outside the CDR3, is GAGVSQSPSNKVTEKGKDVELRCDPISGHTALYWYRQSLGQGLEFLIYFQGNSAPDKSGLPSDRFSAERTGGSVSTLTIQRTQQEDSAVYLCASSLRSGRAYEQYFGPGTRLTVT.

On this clonotype: This is likely a read error, given that the CDR3 carries no conserved phenylalanine or tryptophan at its end. J is TRBJ2-4 and V is TRBV10-2, with 7 positions matching TRBD1. CDR1 and CDR2 (germline): WSHSY, SAAADI. Trimming cost V 6 bases and J 1 base; bases outside gene matches: 9. CDR3 length equals 16 residues. The CDR3 loop reads CASSPRQGWAKNIQYL. The CDR3 DNA sequence: TGCGCCAGCAGCCCCAGACAGGGATGGGCCAAAAACATTCAGTACCTC.

In regard to this clonotype: At one end, the junction sequence differs from germline, possibly due to a read error. This chain links TRBV12-3 or TRBV12-4 with TRBJ2-7; 7 nucleotides line up with TRBD2. This CDR3 is 15 amino acids long. In nucleotides, the CDR3 is TGTGCCAGCAGGCCTGGGACTATGAGCTCCCACGAGCAATACTTC. This translates into CASRPGTMSSHEQYF.

Remarks on this clonotype: One base away lies a much larger clone, so this may be a sequencing read error. The rearrangement links TRBV20-1 to TRBJ2-7; tentatively, D is TRBD2 (6 bases). The CDR3 is made up of 13 amino acids. The V gene lost 5 bases and the J gene lost 2 bases, with 13 bases spanning the gap. Germline CDR1 DFQATT, CDR2 SNEGSKA (reference sequence). DNA for the CDR3: TGCAGTGCTCCCTTAACGGGGGCCTACGAGCAGTACTTC. Amino acid sequence: CSAPLTGAYEQYF.

About this clonotype: Germline is not matched at one junction end, which may reflect a read error. This chain links TRBV11-2 with TRBJ2-7; 8 bases align to TRBD1. The CDR3 sequence is 16 residues long. The germline V gene has CDR1 SGHAT and CDR2 FQNNGV. The CDR3 sequence is CTSSPIAGTGTHEQYF. In DNA, the CDR3 is TGTACCAGCAGCCCGATTGCCGGGACAGGTACCCACGAGCAGTACTTC.

The sample holds many counts of this clonotype. The chain uses TRBV5-6 and TRBJ1-5; 7 bases align to TRBD1. V shed 3 bases and J 4 bases; nucleotides not matched to a gene: 7. This CDR3 has 15 amino acids. Germline values: CDR1 SGHDT, CDR2 YYEEEE. Here the CDR3 reads CASSWSGGPNQPQHF. As DNA, the CDR3 is TGTGCCAGCAGCTGGTCAGGGGGGCCAAATCAGCCCCAGCATTTT.

There are a few counts of this clonotype. For the CDR3, the DNA is TGTGCCAGTAGCCAGAGACACACCGGGGAGCTGTTTTTT. Amino acid sequence: CASSQRHTGELFF. The chain has TRBV5-4 and TRBJ2-2; D gene ambiguous. V dropped 8 bases and J dropped 3 bases, with 11 bases sitting between them. Germline values: CDR1 SGHNT, CDR2 YYREEE (reference sequence). The length of the CDR3 is 13 residues.

V and J are TRBV4-1 and TRBJ1-2; D ambiguous. The CDR3 covers 16 residues. Germline V gene data show CDR1 as MGHRA and CDR2 as YSYEKL. Trimming cost V 0 bases and J 1 base, with 12 bases left between them. CDR3: CASSQELGCINYGYTF. The CDR3 nucleotides read TGCGCCAGCAGCCAAGAGCTAGGGTGTATTAACTATGGCTACACCTTC.

At least ten counts were recorded for this clonotype. This rearrangement joins TRBV10-2 to TRBJ2-3; 8 nucleotides agree with TRBD2. V trimming: 7 bases; J trimming: 2 bases; junction bases outside the gene matches: 2. Germline CDR1 WSHSY, CDR2 SAAADI. The CDR3 is made up of 13 amino acids. The CDR3 spells CASIAGITDTQYF. The CDR3 bases are TGCGCCAGCATAGCGGGGATCACAGATACGCAGTATTTT.

This clonotype was observed at least ten times. The chain carries TRBV20-1 and TRBJ2-1, with 11 bases aligning to TRBD2. Per germline, CDR1 DFQATT and CDR2 SNEGSKA (reference sequence). The J segment lost 6 bases and the V segment lost 4 bases, leaving 14 bases of the junction unmatched. This CDR3 contains 17 residues. This chain's CDR3 is CSAIGLRRLAGGNEQFF. CDR3 DNA: TGCAGTGCTATCGGCCTACGTAGGCTAGCGGGGGGCAATGAGCAGTTCTTC.

Concerning this clonotype: A much larger clone is a single base away; this may be a read error. V usage is TRBV7-8 and J usage is TRBJ2-1; no clear D. This CDR3 comprises 14 residues. Germline CDR1 SGHVS, CDR2 FQNEAQ. The CDR3 nucleotides are TGTACCAGCAGCTCCAGTCCTACCCGAAATGAGCAGTTCTTC. Its protein is CTSSSSPTRNEQFF.

Turning to this clonotype: With a much larger clone just one base away, this may be a read error. The genes are TRBV6-2 or TRBV6-3 and TRBJ1-2; D perhaps matches TRBD1 (5 bases). CDR1 MNHEY and CDR2 SVGEGT come from the germline V gene. V lost 8 bases and J lost 8, with 21 bases in between. The CDR3 contains 14 residues. CDR3 bases: TGTGCCAGCTCGTTAGACGGAACAGGAAGGGGCTACACCTTC. Translation gives CASSLDGTGRGYTF.

On this clonotype: At one end, the junction sequence differs from germline, possibly due to a read error. CDR3 bases: TGTGCCTGGAGCTTAGCCGGGACCGCCGAGGGTACAGATACGCAGTTTTTT. This translates into CAWSLAGTAEGTDTQFF. This rearrangement joins TRBV11-3 to TRBJ2-3; perhaps D is TRBD1 or TRBD2 (5 bases each). This CDR3 contains 17 residues. Germline lookup yields CDR1 SGHNT and CDR2 YENEEA.

By frequency in the sample, this clonotype is large. V is TRBV29-1 and J is TRBJ2-5; a possible D gene is TRBD1 (6 bases). Germline CDR1 is SQVTM and CDR2 is ANQGSEA. V was clipped by 6 bases and J by 0 bases, with 14 bases between them. CDR3 length: 14 amino acids. The CDR3 nucleotides read TGCAGCGTCCAAATTCAGGGGTACCAAGAGACCCAGTACTTC. It yields the protein CSVQIQGYQETQYF. The variable domain in full, with the rest retrieved from reference TRBV29-1 and TRBJ2-5, is SAVISQKPSRDICQRGTSLTIQCQVDSQVTMMFWYRQQPGQSLTLIATANQGSEATYESGFVIDKFPISRPNLTFSTLTVSNMSPEDSSIYLCSVQIQGYQETQYFGPGTRLLVL.

Details on this clonotype: A much larger clone sits a single nucleotide away, making a read error possible. The CDR3 ends on some other residue instead of the conserved phenylalanine or tryptophan, so this is likely a read error. The V call is TRBV12-3 or TRBV12-4, the J call TRBJ1-4; D is unresolved. The CDR3 is made up of 15 amino acids. V lost 5 bases and J 2 bases, leaving 12 bases between the germline ends. The CDR3 DNA reads TGTGCCAGCAGTCTAGGACGGACGACTAATGAAAAACTGTTTTCT. As protein: CASSLGRTTNEKLFS.

Of note for this clonotype: At one boundary the junction diverges from the germline segment, which might be a read error. The V gene is TRBV28, the J gene TRBJ2-5; D is possibly TRBD2 (7 bases). CDR3 length equals 16 residues. Germline lookup yields CDR1 MDHEN and CDR2 SYDVKM. This chain's CDR3 is CAGRLKGGGLRETQYF. The CDR3 coding sequence is TGTGCCGGCAGGCTGAAGGGCGGGGGCCTCCGGGAGACCCAGTATTTC.

Details on this clonotype: This may stem from a read error, because a much larger clone lies one nucleotide away. The chain couples TRBV20-1 to TRBJ2-3; D unclear. The closer fit of TRBJ1-5 to the DNA end suggests the J call may be wrong. The CDR3 covers 15 residues. Germline V CDR1 and CDR2: DFQATT, SNEGSKA (reference sequence). The CDR3 loop reads CSASGGGRAPDTQHF. CDR3 nucleotide sequence: TGCAGTGCTAGTGGCGGCGGGAGGGCCCCAGATACGCAGCATTTT.

This clonotype was seen a few times. This sequence joins TRBV20-1 and TRBJ2-5; D assignment may be TRBD1 or TRBD2 (6 bases each). CDR1 and CDR2 (germline): DFQATT, SNEGSKA (reference sequence). V was pared by 6 bases and J by 3 bases, with 14 bases between. This CDR3 region has 13 residues. Here the CDR3 reads CSAPPGGEETQYF. CDR3 DNA sequence: TGCAGTGCCCCCCCCGGGGGCGAAGAGACCCAGTACTTC.

A note on this clonotype: This could be a read error, since a much larger clone is one nucleotide away. The chain employs TRBV12-3 or TRBV12-4 and TRBJ2-4, with D perhaps being TRBD1 or TRBD2 (5 bases each). V lost 3 bases and J 1 base, leaving 10 bases between the germline ends. CDR3 size: 15 residues. CDR3 loop: CASSLAGTAKNIQYF. In DNA, the CDR3 is TGTGCCAGCAGTTTGGCAGGGACGGCCAAAAACATTCAGTACTTC.

Of note for this clonotype: This CDR3 fails to terminate in the conserved phenylalanine or tryptophan, so it likely reflects a read error. This sequence joins TRBV6-1 and TRBJ2-6, with D tentatively TRBD1 (5 bases). This CDR3 has 16 amino acids. CDR1 is MNHNS and CDR2 is SASEGT in the germline V gene. The CDR3 DNA sequence: TGTGCCAGCAGTGCCGAGGACATCTCTGGGGTCAACGTCCTGACTCTC. The encoded protein is CASSAEDISGVNVLTL.

This clonotype has just one count. This is likely a read error, given that the CDR3 carries no conserved phenylalanine or tryptophan at its end. The CDR3 nucleotides read TGTGCCAGCAGCCGTACGAACACTGAAGCTTTCTCT. It encodes CASSRTNTEAFS. The chain recombines TRBV6-5 with TRBJ1-1, with no clear D. This CDR3 is built from 12 residues. The germline V gene has CDR1 MNHEY and CDR2 SVGAGI. V lost 6 bases, J lost 1 base, and 6 bases lay in between.

This clonotype appeared a few times. This may stem from a read error, because a much larger clone lies one nucleotide away. V usage is TRBV6-5 and J usage is TRBJ2-1; no reliable D call. V was trimmed by 10 bases and J by 0 bases, leaving 19 bases between them. The CDR3 is made up of 16 amino acids. Per the germline V gene, CDR1 is MNHEY and CDR2 is SVGAGI. Here the CDR3 DNA reads TGTGCCACCACAACTAAGCAGCCGAGCTCCTACAATGAGCAGTTCTTC. Its protein is CATTTKQPSSYNEQFF.